This T cell receptor beta chain was retrieved from a study of T-cell memory formation after mild COVID-19. This CDR3 contains 15 residues. The junction had 5 bases not matched to a gene; V was cut back by 3 bases and J by 0 bases. Germline V gene lookup returns CDR1 SQVTM and CDR2 ANQGSEA. This clonotype has just a few counts. Constant-segment primers were used for 5'RACE, and the resulting TCR alpha and TCR beta cDNA libraries carried sample barcodes and UMIs. MiXCR, applied by TCRdb to the 5' RACE reads, yields one record per CDR3 protein. Of approximately 450,000 distinct CDR3 sequences listed, 15% to 20% are singletons.

The TCR was taken from an adult woman who had mild COVID-19 (a few samples of this study predate the infection). Cell type and time point are not known. Sequenced input: PBMCs or a T cell subset sorted from them (not recorded which). The chain joins TRBV29-1 to TRBJ2-7; 10 nucleotides match TRBD2. CDR3 DNA: TGCAGCGTTGAGTCCGGGACTAGCGACTCCTACGAGCAGTACTTC. This codes for CSVESGTSDSYEQYF.